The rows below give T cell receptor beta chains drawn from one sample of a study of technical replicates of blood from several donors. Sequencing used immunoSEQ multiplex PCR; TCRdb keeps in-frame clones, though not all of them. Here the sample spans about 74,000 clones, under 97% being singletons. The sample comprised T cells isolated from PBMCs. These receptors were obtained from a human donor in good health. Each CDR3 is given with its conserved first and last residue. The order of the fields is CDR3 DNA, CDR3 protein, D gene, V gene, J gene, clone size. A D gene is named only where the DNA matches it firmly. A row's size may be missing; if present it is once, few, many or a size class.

CDR3nt: TGTGCCAGCAGCTTATGGTACAGTTCCTCTGGAAACACCATATATTTT
CDR3aa: CASSLWYSSSGNTIYF
d_gene: .
v_gene: TRBV7-6
j_gene: TRBJ1-3
abundance: .

CDR3nt: TGTGCCAGCAGCGTAGGGTCCTGGACAGGTATGAACACTGAAGCTTTCTTT
CDR3aa: CASSVGSWTGMNTEAFF
d_gene: TRBD1
v_gene: TRBV9
j_gene: TRBJ1-1
abundance: .

CDR3nt: TGTGCCAGCAGTTTATCGGGGACAGGGCGGTATGGCTACACCTTC
CDR3aa: CASSLSGTGRYGYTF
d_gene: TRBD1
v_gene: TRBV27
j_gene: TRBJ1-2
abundance: .

CDR3nt: TGTGCCAGCAGTTTGAATAGCGGGAGAATCTACGAGCAGTACTTC
CDR3aa: CASSLNSGRIYEQYF
d_gene: TRBD2
v_gene: TRBV28
j_gene: TRBJ2-7
abundance: .

CDR3nt: TGTGCCAGCAGTCCTCTTGGCGAGGGGGTCGATGAAAAACTGTTTTTT
CDR3aa: CASSPLGEGVDEKLFF
d_gene: .
v_gene: TRBV28
j_gene: TRBJ1-4
abundance: .

CDR3nt: .
CDR3aa: CASSSRVGQGIF
d_gene: .
v_gene: TRBV7-2
j_gene: TRBJ1-1
abundance: .

CDR3nt: TGTGCCAGCAGCTTGGAAGGAGGGTCTGCCGGGGAGCTGTTTTTT
CDR3aa: CASSLEGGSAGELFF
d_gene: .
v_gene: TRBV5-5
j_gene: TRBJ2-2
abundance: .

CDR3nt: TGTGCCAGCAGCTTATCCGGGGGAGGGGCCTACGAGCAGTACTTC
CDR3aa: CASSLSGGGAYEQYF
d_gene: TRBD2
v_gene: TRBV7-3
j_gene: TRBJ2-7
abundance: .

CDR3nt: TGTGCCAGCAGGAAGGGACTAGCGGGTTCTTATGAGCAGTTCTTC
CDR3aa: CASRKGLAGSYEQFF
d_gene: TRBD2
v_gene: TRBV9
j_gene: TRBJ2-1
abundance: .

CDR3nt: TGTGCCAGCAGCCCAGGGCGGTATGGCTACACCTTC
CDR3aa: CASSPGRYGYTF
d_gene: .
v_gene: TRBV25-1
j_gene: TRBJ1-2
abundance: .

CDR3nt: TGTGCCAGCACCATGTACGGGGTAGGAGGAAACACCATATATTTT
CDR3aa: CASTMYGVGGNTIYF
d_gene: .
v_gene: TRBV2
j_gene: TRBJ1-3
abundance: .

CDR3nt: TGTGCCAGCAGTTGGACAACAGCCAAAAACATTCAGTACTTC
CDR3aa: CASSWTTAKNIQYF
d_gene: .
v_gene: TRBV11-2
j_gene: TRBJ2-4
abundance: .

CDR3nt: TGTGCCAGCAGTCCCGGGGGACAGGCGTTGTTTTTT
CDR3aa: CASSPGGQALFF
d_gene: TRBD1
v_gene: TRBV27
j_gene: TRBJ1-4
abundance: .

CDR3nt: TGTGCCAGCACCGCCGGTTTGAATGGCTACACCTTC
CDR3aa: CASTAGLNGYTF
d_gene: .
v_gene: TRBV7-9
j_gene: TRBJ1-2
abundance: .

CDR3nt: TGTGCCAGCTCACCGACAGGGGCAGCGGATGGCTACACCTTC
CDR3aa: CASSPTGAADGYTF
d_gene: TRBD1
v_gene: TRBV18
j_gene: TRBJ1-2
abundance: .

CDR3nt: TGTGCCAGCAGCATAGACAGGGCCGGAAACACCATATATTTT
CDR3aa: CASSIDRAGNTIYF
d_gene: TRBD1
v_gene: TRBV7-2
j_gene: TRBJ1-3
abundance: .

CDR3nt: TGTGCCAGCAGCCAAGAGCCGACAGGGTTTCGGTACGAGCAGTACTTC
CDR3aa: CASSQEPTGFRYEQYF
d_gene: TRBD1
v_gene: TRBV4-2
j_gene: TRBJ2-7
abundance: .

CDR3nt: TGTGCCAGCACTAAACTAGCGGGAGCGAACAATGAGCAGTTCTTC
CDR3aa: CASTKLAGANNEQFF
d_gene: TRBD2
v_gene: TRBV6-5
j_gene: TRBJ2-1
abundance: .

CDR3nt: TGTGCCAGCTCACCCGAGTTGGGGAGGAATCAGCCCCAGCATTTT
CDR3aa: CASSPELGRNQPQHF
d_gene: .
v_gene: TRBV18
j_gene: TRBJ1-5
abundance: once

CDR3nt: TGTGCCAGTAGTATGACGGACTACTACGAGCAGTACTTC
CDR3aa: CASSMTDYYEQYF
d_gene: .
v_gene: TRBV19
j_gene: TRBJ2-7
abundance: .

CDR3nt: TGTGCCAGCTCTCCTAGCGGGGGAAGCTCCTACAATGAGCAGTTCTTC
CDR3aa: CASSPSGGSSYNEQFF
d_gene: TRBD2
v_gene: TRBV18
j_gene: TRBJ2-1
abundance: .

CDR3nt: TGTGCCAGCAGCTTCTCCGGTCGGGGGGATGAGCAGTTCTTC
CDR3aa: CASSFSGRGDEQFF
d_gene: TRBD2
v_gene: TRBV11-2
j_gene: TRBJ2-1
abundance: .

CDR3nt: TGTGCCAGCAGCTCGGGGGGGCCAGCCTACGAGCAGTACTTC
CDR3aa: CASSSGGPAYEQYF
d_gene: TRBD2
v_gene: TRBV11-2
j_gene: TRBJ2-7
abundance: .

CDR3nt: TGTGCCAGCAGCCTTAGACAGAGCTCCTACGAGCAGTACTTC
CDR3aa: CASSLRQSSYEQYF
d_gene: .
v_gene: TRBV14
j_gene: TRBJ2-7
abundance: .

CDR3nt: TGTGCCAGCAGTTTGACTGCTGGAAACACCATATATTTT
CDR3aa: CASSLTAGNTIYF
d_gene: .
v_gene: TRBV28
j_gene: TRBJ1-3
abundance: .

CDR3nt: TGCGCCAGCAGTCAATGCCAGGAGGAGAGCAATCAGCCCCAGCATTTT
CDR3aa: CASSQCQEESNQPQHF
d_gene: .
v_gene: TRBV23-1
j_gene: TRBJ1-5
abundance: .

CDR3nt: TGTGCCAGCAGCTTGATAGGGGAAATACTCAGTGGAAACACCATATATTTT
CDR3aa: CASSLIGEILSGNTIYF
d_gene: .
v_gene: TRBV5-5
j_gene: TRBJ1-3
abundance: once

CDR3nt: TGTGCCAGCAGTGAAGGTCAGCGATCCTACAATGAGCAGTTCTTC
CDR3aa: CASSEGQRSYNEQFF
d_gene: .
v_gene: TRBV2
j_gene: TRBJ2-1
abundance: .

CDR3nt: TGTGCCAGCAGTTACGCGGGAGGCGGCACTGAAGCTTTCTTT
CDR3aa: CASSYAGGGTEAFF
d_gene: .
v_gene: TRBV6-6
j_gene: TRBJ1-1
abundance: .

CDR3nt: TGTGCCACCCGGGGGGGGCTAGGGGCCAACGTCCTGACTTTC
CDR3aa: CATRGGLGANVLTF
d_gene: TRBD2
v_gene: TRBV27
j_gene: TRBJ2-6
abundance: .

CDR3nt: TGTGCCAGCAGCAAGAATAGGGGGGAGCAGTACTTC
CDR3aa: CASSKNRGEQYF
d_gene: .
v_gene: TRBV9
j_gene: TRBJ2-7
abundance: .

CDR3nt: TGCGCCAGCAGCGGAGACAGCAATGAGCAGTTCTTC
CDR3aa: CASSGDSNEQFF
d_gene: .
v_gene: TRBV5-1
j_gene: TRBJ2-1
abundance: .

CDR3nt: TGTGCCAGCTCACCGACAGCGAATGGCCCCCAGCATTTT
CDR3aa: CASSPTANGPQHF
d_gene: .
v_gene: TRBV18
j_gene: TRBJ1-5
abundance: once

CDR3nt: TGTGCCAGCAGCTTGGGGGGACAGGGACGGCAGCCCCAGCATTTT
CDR3aa: CASSLGGQGRQPQHF
d_gene: TRBD1
v_gene: TRBV5-4
j_gene: TRBJ1-5
abundance: .

CDR3nt: TGTGCCAGCAGCCCCTCGAGGGTCGCTAGCACAGATACGCAGTATTTT
CDR3aa: CASSPSRVASTDTQYF
d_gene: .
v_gene: TRBV7-2
j_gene: TRBJ2-3
abundance: once

CDR3nt: TGTGCCAGCAGCTTACTAGCGGTAGACGGCTACGAGCAGTACTTC
CDR3aa: CASSLLAVDGYEQYF
d_gene: TRBD2
v_gene: TRBV5-4
j_gene: TRBJ2-7
abundance: .

CDR3nt: TGTGCCATCGCACGGGGAGGGAGCACAGATACGCAGTATTTT
CDR3aa: CAIARGGSTDTQYF
d_gene: TRBD2
v_gene: TRBV27
j_gene: TRBJ2-3
abundance: .

CDR3nt: TGTGCCAGCATCATTGCGGGAGGGCCCCTCAATGAGCAGTTCTTC
CDR3aa: CASIIAGGPLNEQFF
d_gene: TRBD2
v_gene: TRBV13
j_gene: TRBJ2-1
abundance: .